These 31 T cell receptor beta chains came from one sample sequenced in a study of identical twins. Each CDR3 protein is one row after TCRdb ran MiXCR on the 5' RACE reads. The table records about 200,000 distinct CDR3 sequences, 10% of them present only once. The specimen was memory T cells sorted from blood. Receptor source: a man aged 50 to 59 in good health.

This clonotype has more than one count but fewer than ten. This rearrangement joins TRBV10-3 to TRBJ2-7; a possible D gene is TRBD2 (6 bases). CDR1 and CDR2 from the germline V gene are ENHRY and SYGVKD. Trimming shortened V by 6 bases and J by 2 bases, and 17 bases separated the two germline ends. There are 15 residues in the CDR3. CDR3 in DNA: TGTGCCATCAGCCCCGGGGGAGGTGCGGCCTACGAGCAGTACTTC. Its protein is CAISPGGGAAYEQYF.

This clonotype was picked up many times. The V and J genes are TRBV15 and TRBJ2-1; 8 bases map to TRBD2. This CDR3 is 15 amino acids long. The junction had 2 bases not matched to a gene; V was cut back by 1 base and J by 3 bases. Germline V lookup: CDR1 LNHNV, CDR2 YYDKDF (reference sequence). The CDR3 nucleotides read TGTGCCACCAGCAGAGTTAGCGGGGTCTACAATGAGCAGTTCTTC. Residues: CATSRVSGVYNEQFF.

The gene calls are TRBV7-2 and TRBJ2-5; D is uncertain. V dropped 0 bases and J dropped 5 bases, with 13 bases sitting between them. The CDR3 runs to 15 residues. The V gene's germline CDR1 is SGHTA and CDR2 FQGNSA. DNA for the CDR3: TGTGCCAGCAGCTTAGCGGGCTGGAGCCGGGAGACCCAGTACTTC. Its protein is CASSLAGWSRETQYF.

This clonotype occurred a few times. The rearrangement uses TRBV19 and TRBJ2-5, with 9 bases aligning to TRBD1. V trimming: 9 bases; J trimming: 5 bases; junction bases outside the gene matches: 7. There are 13 residues in the CDR3. Germline CDR1 is LNHDA and CDR2 is SQIVND (reference sequence). The CDR3 protein is CASGQGYRETQYF. CDR3 in DNA: TGTGCCAGCGGACAGGGGTATAGGGAGACCCAGTACTTC.

In its sample, this clonotype was seen many times. The chain recombines TRBV20-1 with TRBJ1-6; 10 bases fit TRBD1. Germline V gene lookup returns CDR1 DFQATT and CDR2 SNEGSKA (reference sequence). The V and J ends lost 5 bases and 9 bases, in that order; junction bases with no gene match: 1. This CDR3 region has 12 residues. CDR3 DNA: TGCAGTGCTCGGGACAGGGGTTCACCCCTCCACTTT. Protein sequence: CSARDRGSPLHF.

This clonotype was detected only a few times. The chain is built from TRBV14 and TRBJ2-3, with 9 bases aligning to TRBD1. Trimming removed 1 base from V and 2 bases from J; junction bases left unmatched: 4. The length of the CDR3 is 16 residues. The V gene's germline CDR1 is SGHDN and CDR2 FVKESK. The CDR3 coding sequence is TGTGCCAGCAGCCAAGTAACAGGGGGCAACACAGATACGCAGTATTTT. Translated: CASSQVTGGNTDTQYF.

With respect to this clonotype: This may be a read error, as it is one base from a much larger clone. The V call is TRBV5-1, the J call TRBJ2-1, with 10 bases lining up with TRBD2. The CDR3 loop spans 14 amino acids. Germline values: CDR1 SGHRS, CDR2 YFSETQ. CDR3 sequence (DNA): TGCGTCAGCACGCCTAGCGGGGGAGCAGGAGAGCAGTTCTTC. Amino acids: CVSTPSGGAGEQFF.

This clonotype was observed at least ten times. The V call is TRBV5-1, the J call TRBJ2-1; no firm D call. This CDR3 is built from 13 residues. Deletions cut 0 bases from V and 7 bases from J, with 8 bases between. CDR1 is SGHRS and CDR2 is YFSETQ in the germline V gene. In nucleotides, the CDR3 is TGCGCCAGCAGCTTGGGCTACGCGAATGAGCAGTTCTTC. Translating it yields CASSLGYANEQFF.

Points on this clonotype: Being one base from a much bigger clone, this may be a read error. The CDR3 here is CASGRMIQETQYF. The DNA of the CDR3 is TGTGCCAGCGGCCGCATGATACAAGAGACCCAGTACTTC. The chain combines TRBV21-1 with TRBJ2-5. TRBV21-1 is a known pseudogene. This CDR3 is 13 amino acids long.

This clonotype was recorded a few times. The J gene is TRBJ2-2, the V gene TRBV4-1; D may correspond to TRBD1 or TRBD2 (5 bases each). The length of the CDR3 is 15 residues. V gave up 4 bases and J gave up 8 bases, with 17 bases separating them. The germline CDR1 and CDR2 sequences are MGHRA and YSYEKL. CDR3 bases: TGCGCCAGCAGCCTTCGGGACGGGGCGGCGGGGGAGCTGTTTTTT. Translating gives CASSLRDGAAGELFF.

This clonotype came up many times. In nucleotides, the CDR3 is TGTGCCAGCAGCCCGGACGGTATAACCATATATTTT. This gives the protein CASSPDGITIYF. This chain connects TRBV7-2 to TRBJ1-3; no clear D gene. The CDR3 is 12 amino acids. CDR1 is SGHTA and CDR2 is FQGNSA in the germline V gene. Trimming took off 5 bases at V and 10 bases at J, with 12 bases between the two ends.

This clonotype showed up just a few times. A read error may be the cause here, since a much bigger clone is one base away. This chain uses TRBV3-1 with TRBJ2-7; 7 nucleotides match TRBD1. V was pared by 5 bases and J by 6 bases, with 10 bases of the junction left unmatched. Germline-derived CDR1 and CDR2 are LGHDT and YNNKEL (reference sequence). CDR3 size: 14 residues. The CDR3 DNA is TGTGCCAGCAGCTTATGGGACAGACAATTCGAGCAGTACTTC. Protein: CASSLWDRQFEQYF.

The chain links TRBV30 to TRBJ1-1, with D perhaps TRBD1 (5 bases). V lost 3 bases and J lost 1, with 12 bases in between. Germline V gene lookup returns CDR1 GTSNPN and CDR2 SVGIG (reference sequence). This CDR3 contains 14 residues. DNA for the CDR3: TGTGCCTGGAGGAGCCCAGGGAGGAACACTGAAGCTTTCTTT. Its translation is CAWRSPGRNTEAFF.

This clonotype was seen at least ten times. CDR3 residues: CASSFSGGRNEKLFF. The CDR3 bases are TGTGCCAGCAGTTTCTCAGGGGGTCGTAATGAAAAACTGTTTTTT. The V call is TRBV12-3 or TRBV12-4, the J call TRBJ1-4, with 7 bases aligning to TRBD1. V was pared by 3 bases and J by 4 bases, with 5 bases of the junction left unmatched. The CDR3 sequence is 15 residues long.

This clonotype was observed at least ten times. The rearrangement links TRBV12-3 or TRBV12-4 to TRBJ1-5; no clear D. Trimming stripped 1 base from V and 4 bases from J, with 5 bases between. The CDR3 totals 13 residues. CDR3 in DNA: TGTGCCAGCAGTTTAGAGCAAAATCAGCCCCAGCATTTT. This translates into CASSLEQNQPQHF.

This clonotype has at least ten counts. This CDR3 is CSAGPLNFYNEQFF. The CDR3 DNA reads TGCAGTGCCGGACCGCTTAATTTTTACAATGAGCAGTTCTTC. The gene calls are TRBV20-1 and TRBJ2-1; D call uncertain. CDR3 length: 14 amino acids. Germline lookup yields CDR1 DFQATT and CDR2 SNEGSKA (reference sequence). Trimming removed 6 bases at V and 4 bases at J, with 16 bases between.

The sample holds many counts of this clonotype. The gene calls are TRBV24-1 and TRBJ2-2, with a tentative D call TRBD1 (6 bases). Germline V gene data show CDR1 as KGHDR and CDR2 as SFDVKD. The CDR3 covers 12 residues. Trimming pared 12 bases from V and 3 bases from J, leaving 10 bases between. CDR3 in amino acids: CASAGDTGELFF. The CDR3 DNA is TGTGCCTCGGCAGGGGACACCGGGGAGCTGTTTTTT.

CDR3 nucleotide sequence: TGTGCCAGCAGCGTCGGGACCCATCAGCCCCAGCATTTT. Its protein is CASSVGTHQPQHF. This sequence joins TRBV9 and TRBJ1-5; tentative D call: TRBD1 (5 bases). The germline gives CDR1 SGDLS, CDR2 YYNGEE. The CDR3 consists of 13 residues. The ends were cut back, 2 bases at V and 5 bases at J, with 8 bases in the middle.

This clonotype was detected many times. The chain has TRBV4-2 and TRBJ2-2; TRBD1 is a possible D gene (6 bases). The V end lost 0 bases, the J end lost 13 bases, and 12 bases lay between the germline ends. The germline CDR1 and CDR2 sequences are LGHNA and YNFKEQ. The CDR3 is 13 amino acids. CDR3: CASSQDSQGGLFF. In DNA form, the CDR3 reads TGTGCCAGCAGCCAAGATTCACAGGGTGGGCTGTTTTTT.

This clonotype was observed at least ten times. The CDR3 protein is CASSLDGRNEQFF. The CDR3 coding sequence is TGTGCCAGCAGCTTAGACGGGAGGAATGAGCAGTTCTTC. This chain connects TRBV7-2 to TRBJ2-1, with TRBD2 matching 7 bases. Trimming at V came to 1 base and at J to 7 bases, leaving 1 base not matched to a gene. This CDR3 is built from 13 residues. Per the germline V gene, CDR1 is SGHTA and CDR2 is FQGNSA.

This clonotype was observed at least ten times. V usage is TRBV7-2 and J usage is TRBJ1-3; D is possibly TRBD1 (5 bases). Germline V CDR1 and CDR2: SGHTA, FQGNSA. Between the trimmed V and J ends, which lost 3 bases and 9 bases, there was a span of 18 bases. The CDR3 has 15 amino acids. This CDR3 is CASSLGGTLDRTIYF. The CDR3 bases are TGTGCCAGCAGCTTGGGGGGGACGCTCGACCGCACCATATATTTT.

As to this clonotype: Given a much more abundant clone one base away, this may be a read error. The V and J genes are TRBV5-1 and TRBJ2-7; 7 bases align to TRBD1. Germline lookup yields CDR1 SGHRS and CDR2 YFSETQ. This CDR3 spans 14 amino acids. The CDR3: CASSRDRTYYDQYF. As DNA, the CDR3 is TGCGCCAGCAGCCGGGACAGAACCTACTACGATCAGTACTTC.

This clonotype was found a few times. V is TRBV7-2 and J is TRBJ2-5; possible D gene TRBD1, 5 bases. Deletions cut 6 bases from V and 1 base from J, with 12 bases between. The CDR3 extends over 14 amino acids. Germline V gives CDR1 SGHTA, CDR2 FQGNSA. The CDR3 coding sequence is TGTGCCAGCAGACCAGTAAGGGGCCAAGAGACCCAGTACTTC. This encodes CASRPVRGQETQYF.

This clonotype was detected a few times. The chain combines TRBV6-2 or TRBV6-3 with TRBJ1-2; possible D gene TRBD1, 5 bases. Trimming cost V 8 bases and J 8 bases, with 21 bases left between them. This CDR3 is 14 amino acids long. The V gene's germline CDR1 is MNHEY and CDR2 SVGEGT. CDR3 DNA sequence: TGTGCCAGCTCTAATTCGGGGGAACCTTGGGGCTACACCTTC. The encoded protein is CASSNSGEPWGYTF.

The CDR3 spells CSATGYYEQYF. The CDR3 nucleotides are TGCAGTGCTACAGGGTACTACGAGCAGTACTTC. The rearrangement uses TRBV20-1 and TRBJ2-7; D may be TRBD1 (5 bases). Trimming shortened V by 4 bases and J by 3 bases, and 7 bases separated the two germline ends. Germline assignment: CDR1 DFQATT and CDR2 SNEGSKA (reference sequence). The CDR3 loop spans 11 amino acids.

The sample holds many counts of this clonotype. V usage is TRBV4-3 and J usage is TRBJ2-3; D is uncertain. Germline V CDR1 and CDR2: LGHNA, YSLEER. V was trimmed by 1 base and J by 2 bases, leaving 10 bases between them. CDR3 length equals 15 residues. The CDR3 protein is CASSQGGGDTDTQYF. The CDR3 region has the DNA TGCGCCAGCAGCCAAGGGGGTGGGGACACAGATACGCAGTATTTT.

The genes are TRBV7-2 and TRBJ1-2; the match to TRBD1 covers 8 bases. The CDR3 runs 15 residues. Germline CDR1 and CDR2: SGHTA and FQGNSA. Germline trimming cut 5 bases from V and 8 bases from J; bases unmatched to any gene: 13. The CDR3 nucleotides are TGTGCCAGCAGCCCACGAATGGGACAGGCATTGGGCTACACCTTC. Amino acid sequence: CASSPRMGQALGYTF. Together with reference TRBV7-2 and TRBJ1-2, the CDR3 gives the full variable domain: GAGVSQSPSNKVTEKGKDVELRCDPISGHTALYWYRQSLGQGLEFLIYFQGNSAPDKSGLPSDRFSAERTGGSVSTLTIQRTQQEDSAVYLCASSPRMGQALGYTFGSGTRLTVV.

The table lists this clonotype with a few counts. The chain couples TRBV14 to TRBJ2-7, with 7 bases identical to TRBD1. J was trimmed by 5 bases and V by 4 bases; bases with no gene match: 11. This CDR3 is 15 amino acids long. Germline loops: CDR1 SGHDN, CDR2 FVKESK. The CDR3 region is CASSPRQGGEDEQYF. The CDR3 coding sequence is TGTGCCAGCAGCCCGAGACAGGGCGGAGAAGACGAGCAGTACTTC.

There are many counts of this clonotype. The chain combines TRBV20-1 with TRBJ2-7, with 9 bases that match TRBD1. CDR3 length equals 14 residues. The ends lost 5 bases at V and 9 bases at J; junction bases unmatched: 14. Germline values: CDR1 DFQATT, CDR2 SNEGSKA (reference sequence). The CDR3 spells CSADVGTGSSAQYF. CDR3 in DNA: TGCAGTGCTGATGTGGGGACAGGGTCCAGCGCGCAGTACTTC.

V usage is TRBV18 and J usage is TRBJ1-2, with D hard to call. Germline CDR1 and CDR2: KGHSH and LQKENI. V gave up 3 bases and J gave up 0 bases, with 14 bases separating them. This CDR3 is built from 16 residues. The CDR3 here is CASSPKTNPTNYGYTF. DNA for the CDR3: TGTGCCAGCTCACCGAAGACCAACCCTACTAACTATGGCTACACCTTC. The whole variable domain, filled in from reference TRBV18 and TRBJ1-2, reads NAGVMQNPRHLVRRRGQEARLRCSPMKGHSHVYWYRQLPEEGLKFMVYLQKENIIDESGMPKERFSAEFPKEGPSILRIQQVVRGDSAAYFCASSPKTNPTNYGYTFGSGTRLTVV.

J is TRBJ2-1 and V is TRBV6-5; 7 nucleotides match TRBD1. The germline V gene has CDR1 MNHEY and CDR2 SVGAGI. The ends lost 2 bases at V and 5 bases at J; junction bases unmatched: 6. This CDR3 region has 15 residues. CDR3 nucleotide sequence: TGTGCCAGCAGTTACCGACAGGGATCTAACAATGAGCAGTTCTTC. Translation: CASSYRQGSNNEQFF.